Listed here are 21 T cell receptor beta chains from one sample, sequenced in a study of blood T cell repertoires in COVID-19. Data came from immunoSEQ multiplex PCR; TCRdb stores just in-frame clones and leaves some out. The data show about half a million clones, approximately 83% seen once. Sequenced input: peripheral blood. These receptors were collected from a human donor in a cohort sampled during active COVID-19.

The chain couples TRBV9 to TRBJ2-3; 9 nucleotides line up with TRBD2. Germline V gives CDR1 SGDLS, CDR2 YYNGEE. With V trimmed by 1 base and J by 6 bases, 15 bases remained unmatched. This CDR3 has 18 amino acids. The CDR3 nucleotides are TGTGCCAGCAGCGTATCCCCGAGAGCGGGAGGCGAGGTGGATACGCAGTATTTT. Its protein product is CASSVSPRAGGEVDTQYF.

This chain joins TRBV18 and TRBJ2-7; possible D gene TRBD1, 6 bases. Trimming cost V 6 bases and J 4 bases, with 22 bases left between them. The CDR3 totals 16 residues. Germline values: CDR1 KGHSH, CDR2 LQKENI. The CDR3 spells CASSPPTGTRAYEQYF. DNA for the CDR3: TGTGCCAGCTCCCCCCCCACGGGGACAAGAGCTTACGAGCAGTACTTC. The variable domain in full, completed from reference TRBV18 and TRBJ2-7, reads NAGVMQNPRHLVRRRGQEARLRCSPMKGHSHVYWYRQLPEEGLKFMVYLQKENIIDESGMPKERFSAEFPKEGPSILRIQQVVRGDSAAYFCASSPPTGTRAYEQYFGPGTRLTVT.

This chain links TRBV7-6 with TRBJ2-5, with D possibly matching TRBD2 (6 bases). The V gene's germline CDR1 is SGHVS and CDR2 FNYEAQ. The CDR3 length is 15 residues. Between the trimmed V and J ends, which lost 6 bases and 2 bases, there was a span of 16 bases. The CDR3 nucleotides are TGTGCCAGCAGTTGGGGCGGGACTTCTCAAGAGACCCAGTACTTC. This codes for CASSWGGTSQETQYF. Supplemented by reference TRBV7-6 and TRBJ2-5, the full variable domain reads GAGVSQSPRYKVTKRGQDVALRCDPISGHVSLYWYRQALGQGPEFLTYFNYEAQQDKSGLPNDRFSAERPEGSISTLTIQRTEQRDSAMYRCASSWGGTSQETQYFGPGTRLLVL.

This clone was detected only a few times. Other DNA sequences in the same sample also yield this CDR3. This chain joins TRBV6-5 and TRBJ1-1, with D tentatively TRBD1 (5 bases). There are 13 residues in the CDR3. V lost 0 bases to trimming and J lost 5 bases, with 7 bases between them. Germline V CDR1 and CDR2: MNHEY, SVGAGI. The CDR3 DNA is TGTGCCAGCAGTTACTCGGGGCGAACTGAAGCTTTCTTT. This translates into CASSYSGRTEAFF.

This CDR3 reads CASSKPGELFF. CDR3 coding DNA: TGTGCCAGCAGCAAGCCCGGGGAGCTGTTTTTT. This rearrangement joins TRBV9 to TRBJ2-2, with no clear D. The CDR3 consists of 11 residues. V lost 4 bases and J lost 6, with 4 bases in between. CDR1 SGDLS and CDR2 YYNGEE come from the germline V gene.

The rearrangement uses TRBV3-1 (or the pseudogene TRBV3-2) and TRBJ1-1, with D unresolved. Trimming cost V 1 base and J 4 bases, with 10 bases left between them. CDR3 length: 14 amino acids. Germline CDR1 reads LGHDT; CDR2 reads YNNKEL (reference sequence). CDR3 in DNA: TGTGCCAGCAGCCAAGTCTCAACAAGCACTGAAGCTTTCTTT. It yields the protein CASSQVSTSTEAFF.

The chain employs TRBV6-6 and TRBJ1-3; D is perhaps TRBD1 (5 bases). CDR1 is MNHNY and CDR2 is SVGAGI in the germline V gene (reference sequence). V was cut by 5 bases and J by 0 bases, with 17 bases left in between. The CDR3 covers 17 residues. CDR3 bases: TGTGCCAGCAGTCCCTGGGGGGAGAGTATCTCTGGAAACACCATATATTTT. It specifies CASSPWGESISGNTIYF.

J is TRBJ2-7 and V is TRBV9; a weak D match, TRBD2 (6 bases). V lost 4 bases, J lost 6 bases, and 17 bases lay in between. The CDR3 loop spans 14 amino acids. Germline V gene lookup returns CDR1 SGDLS and CDR2 YYNGEE. As DNA, the CDR3 is TGTGCCAGCAGCCCCCAACTAGCACTAAGCGAGCAGTACTTC. Translated, it gives CASSPQLALSEQYF.

The CDR3 DNA is TGTGCCAGCAGCTCTGAAGCGGGAGTGATTTATAATGAGCAGTTCTTC. Residues: CASSSEAGVIYNEQFF. The V call is TRBV5-6, the J call TRBJ2-1, with 8 bases lining up with TRBD2. Per the germline V gene, CDR1 is SGHDT and CDR2 is YYEEEE. CDR3 size: 16 residues. Trimming took 3 bases from V and 7 from J; bases not matched to a gene: 12.

The chain has TRBV11-2 and TRBJ2-1; 10 positions agree with TRBD1. This CDR3 has 16 amino acids. Germline-derived CDR1 and CDR2 are SGHAT and FQNNGV. The V and J ends lost 3 bases and 4 bases, in that order; junction bases with no gene match: 6. The CDR3 loop reads CASSFFRQGAYNEQFF. The CDR3, as DNA: TGTGCCAGCAGCTTCTTCAGACAGGGGGCTTACAATGAGCAGTTCTTC. Drawing the rest from reference TRBV11-2 and TRBJ2-1, the complete variable domain is EAGVAQSPRYKIIEKRQSVAFWCNPISGHATLYWYQQILGQGPKLLIQFQNNGVVDDSQLPKDRFSAERLKGVDSTLKIQPAKLEDSAVYLCASSFFRQGAYNEQFFGPGTRLTVL.

This sequence joins TRBV19 and TRBJ2-1, with TRBD1 identical over 10 bases. The CDR3 covers 17 residues. Germline V lookup: CDR1 LNHDA, CDR2 SQIVND (reference sequence). The ends lost 8 bases at V and 1 base at J; junction bases unmatched: 11. The CDR3 protein is CASRDRGRGGSYNEQFF. The DNA of the CDR3 is TGTGCCAGTCGGGACAGGGGCCGTGGAGGATCCTACAATGAGCAGTTCTTC.

The chain couples TRBV28 to TRBJ2-7; TRBD1 matches at 8 bases. This CDR3 spans 16 amino acids. Trimming cost V 5 bases and J 3 bases; bases outside gene matches: 12. In germline, CDR1 is MDHEN, CDR2 SYDVKM. The CDR3 region is CASSLHPDRVDYEQYF. CDR3 sequence (DNA): TGTGCCAGCAGTCTCCACCCGGACAGGGTGGACTACGAGCAGTACTTC.

This clone was observed once. The chain joins TRBV11-2 to TRBJ1-5; possible D gene TRBD1, 6 bases. The CDR3 is 16 residues long. The V end lost 5 bases, the J end lost 6 bases, and 20 bases lay between the germline ends. Germline V gene data show CDR1 as SGHAT and CDR2 as FQNNGV. CDR3 sequence (DNA): TGTGCCAGCAGCCAGAGGCCGGACAGTGACGGTCAGCCCCAGCATTTT. This encodes CASSQRPDSDGQPQHF.

The chain links TRBV19 to TRBJ2-5; 7 bases line up with TRBD2. Per the germline V gene, CDR1 is LNHDA and CDR2 is SQIVND (reference sequence). CDR3 size: 14 residues. V shed 7 bases, J shed 4 bases, and the junction held 9 bases outside the gene matches. The CDR3 sequence: CASNLGRIGETQYF. The CDR3 coding sequence is TGTGCCAGTAATCTCGGGAGGATTGGAGAGACCCAGTACTTC.

The chain recombines TRBV18 with TRBJ1-2; 8 positions agree with TRBD1. Per the germline V gene, CDR1 is KGHSH and CDR2 is LQKENI. The CDR3 sequence is 14 residues long. J lost 7 bases, V lost 2 bases, and 6 bases had no gene match. CDR3: CASSPWDRMGGYTF. DNA of the CDR3: TGTGCCAGCTCACCATGGGACAGGATGGGTGGCTACACCTTC.

The chain recombines TRBV14 with TRBJ2-2; D may be TRBD2 (5 bases). V was trimmed by 4 bases and J by 4 bases, leaving 10 bases between them. CDR3 length: 14 amino acids. Germline values: CDR1 SGHDN, CDR2 FVKESK. CDR3 region: CASSPGLATGELFF. The CDR3 DNA follows: TGTGCCAGCAGCCCCGGACTTGCCACCGGGGAGCTGTTTTTT.

V and J are TRBV12-3 or TRBV12-4 and TRBJ2-7; D perhaps matches TRBD1 (5 bases). V lost 5 bases and J 6 bases, leaving 14 bases between the germline ends. CDR3 length: 13 residues. CDR3 coding DNA: TGTGCCAGCAGTCCCCAAACAGGTAGCGAGCAGTACTTC. This sequence encodes CASSPQTGSEQYF.

This clone was found once. This chain joins TRBV2 and TRBJ1-1, with 7 bases lining up with TRBD1. The V segment lost 6 bases and the J segment 3 bases; nucleotides outside the gene matches: 4. This CDR3 spans 13 amino acids. The germline V gene has CDR1 SNHLY and CDR2 FYNNEI. The chain's CDR3 is CASSPQGYTEAFF. Here the CDR3 DNA reads TGTGCCAGCAGCCCACAGGGGTACACTGAAGCTTTCTTT.

The CDR3 DNA is TGCGCCAGCAGCCAAGGTCCCTTTAATTCACCCCTCCACTTT. Protein product: CASSQGPFNSPLHF. V and J are TRBV4-1 and TRBJ1-6; D is undetermined. The germline V gene encodes CDR1 MGHRA and CDR2 YSYEKL. This CDR3 region has 14 residues. The germline V and J ends were trimmed by 1 base and 6 bases, with 7 bases remaining between them.

This clone was detected only once. V is TRBV5-1 and J is TRBJ2-2; maybe TRBD1 (7 bases). Trimming left V 4 bases short and J 4 bases short, with 17 bases between. This CDR3 contains 16 residues. Per germline, CDR1 SGHRS and CDR2 YFSETQ. The CDR3 DNA is TGCGCCAGCAGCCCCCCTCAGGGGGGCTTCACCGGGGAGCTGTTTTTT. Protein product: CASSPPQGGFTGELFF. Drawing the rest from reference TRBV5-1 and TRBJ2-2, the complete variable domain is KAGVTQTPRYLIKTRGQQVTLSCSPISGHRSVSWYQQTPGQGLQFLFEYFSETQRNKGNFPGRFSGRQFSNSRSEMNVSTLELGDSALYLCASSPPQGGFTGELFFGEGSRLTVL.

V usage is TRBV9 and J usage is TRBJ1-1; the D is unclear. V shed 4 bases and J shed 2 bases, with 12 bases lying between them. The CDR3 totals 14 residues. Germline V gene lookup returns CDR1 SGDLS and CDR2 YYNGEE. CDR3 amino acids: CASSPQTSNTEAFF. CDR3 DNA sequence: TGTGCCAGCAGCCCACAGACATCAAACACTGAAGCTTTCTTT.